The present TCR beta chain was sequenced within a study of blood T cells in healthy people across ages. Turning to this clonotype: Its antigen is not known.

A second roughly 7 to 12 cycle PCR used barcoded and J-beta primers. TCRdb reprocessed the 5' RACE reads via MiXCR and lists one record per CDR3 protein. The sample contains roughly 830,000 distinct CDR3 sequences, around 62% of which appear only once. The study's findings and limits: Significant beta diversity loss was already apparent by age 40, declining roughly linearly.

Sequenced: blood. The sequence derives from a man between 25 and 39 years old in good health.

The CDR3 reads CASSPVPSGGLYEQFF. The CDR3 nucleotides read TGTGCCAGCAGTCCGGTTCCTAGCGGGGGCCTTTACGAGCAGTTCTTC. This sequence joins TRBV6-5 and TRBJ2-1, with 10 bases that match TRBD2. Germline V CDR1 and CDR2: MNHEY, SVGAGI. The CDR3 sequence is 16 residues long. V lost 5 bases and J lost 10; bases outside the gene matches: 14.